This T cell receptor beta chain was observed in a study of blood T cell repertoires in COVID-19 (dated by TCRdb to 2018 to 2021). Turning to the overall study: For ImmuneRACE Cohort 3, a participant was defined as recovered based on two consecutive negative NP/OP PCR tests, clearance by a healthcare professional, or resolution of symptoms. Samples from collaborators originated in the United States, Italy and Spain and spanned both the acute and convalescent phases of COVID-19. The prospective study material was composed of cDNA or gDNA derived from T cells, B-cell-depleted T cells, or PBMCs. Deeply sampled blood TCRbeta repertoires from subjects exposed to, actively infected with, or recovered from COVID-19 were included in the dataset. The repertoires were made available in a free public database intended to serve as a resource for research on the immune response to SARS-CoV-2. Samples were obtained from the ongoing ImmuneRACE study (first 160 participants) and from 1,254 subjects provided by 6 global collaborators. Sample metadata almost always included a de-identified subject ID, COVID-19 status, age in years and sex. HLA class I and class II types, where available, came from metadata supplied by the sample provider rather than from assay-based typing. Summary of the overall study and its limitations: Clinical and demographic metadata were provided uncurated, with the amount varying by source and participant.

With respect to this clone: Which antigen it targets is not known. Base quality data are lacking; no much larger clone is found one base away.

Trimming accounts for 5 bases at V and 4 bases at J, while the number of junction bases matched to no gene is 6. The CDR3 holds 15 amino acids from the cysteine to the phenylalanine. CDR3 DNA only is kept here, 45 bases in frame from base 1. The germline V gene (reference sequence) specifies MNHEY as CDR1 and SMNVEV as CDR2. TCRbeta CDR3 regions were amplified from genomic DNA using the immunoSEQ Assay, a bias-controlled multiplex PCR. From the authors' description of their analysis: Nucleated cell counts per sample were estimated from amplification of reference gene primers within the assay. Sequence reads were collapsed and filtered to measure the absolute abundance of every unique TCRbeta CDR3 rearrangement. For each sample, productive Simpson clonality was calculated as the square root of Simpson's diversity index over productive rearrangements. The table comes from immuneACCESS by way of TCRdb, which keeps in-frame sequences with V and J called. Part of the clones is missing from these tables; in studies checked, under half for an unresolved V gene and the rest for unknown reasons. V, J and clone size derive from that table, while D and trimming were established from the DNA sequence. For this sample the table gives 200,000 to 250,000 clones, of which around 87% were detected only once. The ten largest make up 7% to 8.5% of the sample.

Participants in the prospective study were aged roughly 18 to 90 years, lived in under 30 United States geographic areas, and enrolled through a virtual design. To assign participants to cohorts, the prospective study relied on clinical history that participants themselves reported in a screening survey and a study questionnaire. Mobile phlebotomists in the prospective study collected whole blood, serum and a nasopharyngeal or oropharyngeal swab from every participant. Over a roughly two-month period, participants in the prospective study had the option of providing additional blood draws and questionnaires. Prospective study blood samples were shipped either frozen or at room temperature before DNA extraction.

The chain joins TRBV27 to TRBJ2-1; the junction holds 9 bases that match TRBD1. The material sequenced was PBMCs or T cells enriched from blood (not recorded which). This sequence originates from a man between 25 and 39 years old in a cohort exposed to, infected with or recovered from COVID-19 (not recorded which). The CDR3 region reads CASSLTGQGYNEQFF. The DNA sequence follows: TGTGCCAGCAGTCTTACGGGACAGGGTTACAATGAGCAGTTCTTC.